The 23 T cell receptor beta chains below were found in one sample sequenced in a study of breast tumors, draining lymph nodes, adjacent tissues. TCRdb re-called the multiplex PCR reads through MiXCR, storing one row per CDR3 protein. This sample has 50,000 to 85,000 distinct CDR3 sequences; less than 50% occur once, and the top ten carry about 8.4%. The material sequenced was breast tumor tissue. Receptor source: a female donor with breast cancer. Some clones in this sample may be carry-over from other donors' samples.

This clonotype occurred many times. At one end, the junction sequence differs from germline, possibly due to a read error. The V and J genes are TRBV7-9 and TRBJ1-5, with 7 bases identical to TRBD1. CDR1 is SEHNR and CDR2 is FQNEAQ in the germline V gene (reference sequence). This CDR3 contains 14 residues. The CDR3 nucleotides are TGTGCCAGCAGCCCCACGTTTATAGGGGGCGGACTATCTTTT. Translation: CASSPTFIGGGLSF.

Points on this clonotype: At one end, the junction sequence differs from germline, possibly due to a read error. The chain recombines TRBV15 with TRBJ2-1, with D possibly TRBD1 on 5 matching bases. Germline CDR1 LNHNV, CDR2 YYDKDF (reference sequence). This CDR3 has 15 amino acids. The DNA of the CDR3 is TGTGCCAGCAGCTTATCTCTAGGGGCCGCCAATGAGCAGTTCTTC. Translating it yields CASSLSLGAANEQFF.

Notes on this clonotype: Since the CDR3 does not end with the conserved phenylalanine or tryptophan, this likely comes from a read error. The DNA is omitted, as the CDR3 cannot be located on it reliably, and the CDR3 follows TCRdb's listing. V is TRBV6-4 and J is TRBJ2-5; the DNA was not compared with TRBD1, the D call given in the table. The CDR3 numbers 10 amino acids, ends counted. CDR1 MRHNA and CDR2 SNTAGT come from the germline V gene. The CDR3 loop reads CASTRGTGGV.

This clonotype showed up many times. The chain has TRBV10-1 and TRBJ2-2, with D tentatively TRBD1 or TRBD2 (5 bases each). From germline, CDR1 is WNHNN and CDR2 SYGVQD (reference sequence). CDR3 length: 17 amino acids. The V gene lost 2 bases and the J gene lost 0 bases, with 13 bases spanning the gap. CDR3 residues: CASSEGIGDANTGELFF. CDR3 DNA: TGCGCCAGCAGTGAGGGTATAGGGGACGCGAACACCGGGGAGCTGTTTTTT.

In this sample, this clonotype turned up many times. The germline gene is not matched at one end of the junction; a read error may be the cause. The chain employs TRBV7-2 and TRBJ1-3; 8 nucleotides agree with TRBD1. Germline loops: CDR1 SGHTA, CDR2 FQGNSA. The CDR3 spans 17 residues. The CDR3 reads CASSVTGQANSGNPIYF. The DNA for the CDR3 is TGTGCCAGCAGCGTGACGGGACAGGCTAACTCTGGAAACCCCATATATTTT.

This chain links TRBV6-5 with TRBJ1-5; D might be TRBD1 (5 bases). This CDR3 region has 14 residues. V was shortened by 8 bases and J by 14 bases, with 25 bases between the two germline ends. Germline V CDR1 and CDR2: MNHEY, SVGAGI. The DNA for the CDR3 is TGTGCCAGCGGGTATAGCGGGGCAATTTACTACGAGCATTTT. The encoded protein is CASGYSGAIYYEHF.

As to this clonotype: The final CDR3 position lacks the conserved phenylalanine or tryptophan, pointing to a likely read error. V gene TRBV7-2 combines with J gene TRBJ2-3; the match to TRBD1 covers 7 bases. Trimming cost V 4 bases and J 5 bases; bases outside gene matches: 0. The germline V gene has CDR1 SGHTA and CDR2 FQGNSA. The CDR3 extends over 12 amino acids. CDR3 nucleotide sequence: TGTGCCAGCAGCTCAGGGGGAGATACGCAGTATTAT. Amino acid sequence: CASSSGGDTQYY.

This clonotype was counted at least ten times. The chain joins TRBV30 to TRBJ1-2; D perhaps matches TRBD1 (6 bases). From germline, CDR1 is GTSNPN and CDR2 SVGIG (reference sequence). Trimming stripped 3 bases from V and 1 base from J, with 12 bases between. The CDR3 is 14 amino acids. CDR3 in amino acids: CAWRGGHFNYGYTF. The CDR3 nucleotides are TGTGCCTGGAGGGGGGGACACTTTAACTATGGCTACACCTTC.

This clonotype was detected ten times or more. A much larger clone sits a single nucleotide away, making a read error possible. The genes are TRBV20-1 and TRBJ1-5, with 9 bases that match TRBD1. Germline loops: CDR1 DFQATT, CDR2 SNEGSKA (reference sequence). V shed 6 bases, J shed 9 bases, and the junction held 12 bases outside the gene matches. The CDR3 is made up of 14 amino acids. DNA of the CDR3: TGCAGTGCACTCGCCGGGACAGGGTTCCCGCCCCAGCATTTT. It specifies CSALAGTGFPPQHF.

In its sample, this clonotype was seen a few times. The J gene is TRBJ2-7, the V gene TRBV28; the match to TRBD1 covers 7 bases. The CDR3 is 16 residues long. Germline values: CDR1 MDHEN, CDR2 SYDVKM. The trim removed 6 bases at V and 1 base at J, leaving 12 bases unmatched. CDR3 amino acids: CASSTTFRDRSYEQYF. In nucleotides, the CDR3 is TGTGCCAGCAGCACCACTTTCCGGGACAGATCCTACGAGCAGTACTTC.

Turning to this clonotype: An end of the junction does not agree with germline; a read error may underlie this. The V and J genes are TRBV7-7 and TRBJ2-3; unclear D gene. The CDR3 loop spans 14 amino acids. The germline gives CDR1 SSHAT, CDR2 FNYEAQ (reference sequence). Here the CDR3 reads CASSLGQYTDTQYF. Here the CDR3 DNA reads TGTGCTAGCAGCTTAGGGCAGTACACAGATACGCAGTATTTT. The variable domain in full, completed from reference TRBV7-7 and TRBJ2-3, reads GAGVSQSPRYKVTKRGQDVTLRCDPISSHATLYWYQQALGQGPEFLTYFNYEAQPDKSGLPSDRFSAERPEGSISTLTIQRTEQRDSAMYRCASSLGQYTDTQYFGPGTRLTVL.

In this sample, this clonotype turned up many times. The chain couples TRBV7-8 to TRBJ2-3; D not certain. V lost 3 bases and J lost 6, with 10 bases in between. The CDR3 is made up of 13 amino acids. The V gene's germline CDR1 is SGHVS and CDR2 FQNEAQ. DNA of the CDR3: TGTGCCAGCAGCTTGTGGGCAAGGGATACGCAGTATTTT. It is translated as CASSLWARDTQYF.

This clonotype was counted at least ten times. This chain joins TRBV5-6 and TRBJ2-5; tentatively, D is TRBD2 (6 bases). The CDR3 is 13 residues long. Germline V lookup: CDR1 SGHDT, CDR2 YYEEEE. V dropped 2 bases and J dropped 4 bases, with 9 bases sitting between them. DNA for the CDR3: TGTGCCAGCAGCTTTGGAGCGGGAGAGACCCAGTACTTC. It translates to CASSFGAGETQYF.

With regard to this clonotype: A read error may be the cause here, since a much bigger clone is one base away. This chain connects TRBV5-1 to TRBJ2-5; TRBD2 agrees at 8 bases. Germline V CDR1 and CDR2: SGHRS, YFSETQ. The CDR3 spans 16 residues. The CDR3 DNA follows: TGCGCCGGCAGCCCCACCGGGGGGGGACTCCAAGAGACCCAGTACTTC. Its translation is CAGSPTGGGLQETQYF.

V and J are TRBV2 and TRBJ2-6, with 9 bases fitting TRBD1. After removal of 4 bases from V and 2 bases from J, the junction contained 15 bases not matched to a gene. The CDR3 spans 20 residues. The germline CDR1 and CDR2 sequences are SNHLY and FYNNEI. CDR3 DNA: TGTGCCAGCAGTGCTTTGGACAGGGGTTTTACTGAAGCTGGGGCCAACGTCCTGACTTTC. Its translation: CASSALDRGFTEAGANVLTF.

This clonotype was detected many times. One base away lies a much larger clone, so this may be a sequencing read error. V is TRBV20-1 and J is TRBJ2-3; no definite D call. The germline V gene encodes CDR1 DFQATT and CDR2 SNEGSKA (reference sequence). The CDR3 has 16 amino acids. Trimming stripped 1 base from V and 6 bases from J, with 20 bases between. CDR3 DNA: TGCAGTGCTAGAGGGTTCCAACGATCCCCCACGGATACGCAGTATTTT. Translation gives CSARGFQRSPTDTQYF.

This clonotype was found many times. This sequence joins TRBV14 and TRBJ2-1, with TRBD2 matching 11 bases. V dropped 5 bases and J dropped 0; count of bases not matched to a gene: 6. The V gene's germline CDR1 is SGHDN and CDR2 FVKESK. The CDR3 extends over 17 amino acids. Here the CDR3 reads CASSSWTSGRSYNEQFF. CDR3 sequence (DNA): TGTGCCAGCAGCTCCTGGACTAGCGGGCGCTCCTACAATGAGCAGTTCTTC.

This sequence joins TRBV29-1 and TRBJ1-2; D remains ambiguous. The CDR3 is made up of 12 amino acids. Trimming took 7 bases from V and 1 from J, leaving 10 bases between them. Germline assignment: CDR1 SQVTM and CDR2 ANQGSEA. The CDR3 DNA is TGCAGCGGCGGAGCGGGTAACTATGGCTACACCTTC. This encodes CSGGAGNYGYTF.

This clonotype was observed at least ten times. An end of the junction does not agree with germline; a read error may underlie this. The chain employs TRBV6-5 and TRBJ2-6; D is possibly TRBD2 (5 bases). Germline V gene data show CDR1 as MNHEY and CDR2 as SVGAGI. CDR3 size: 16 residues. In DNA, the CDR3 is TGTGCCAGCAGTCACTCGGACTCGTCTGGGGCCAACGTCCTGACTTTC. Translating gives CASSHSDSSGANVLTF.

The table lists this clonotype with many counts. The chain has TRBV20-1 and TRBJ1-2, with TRBD1 matching over 8 bases. CDR1 is DFQATT and CDR2 is SNEGSKA in the germline V gene (reference sequence). The V and J ends lost 2 bases and 6 bases, in that order; junction bases with no gene match: 17. The CDR3 runs to 17 residues. The chain's CDR3 is CSARYEGRSTGGDGYTF. The CDR3, as DNA: TGCAGTGCTAGATACGAGGGTCGCTCTACAGGGGGTGATGGCTACACCTTC.

This clonotype showed up many times. One junction end does not reproduce the germline sequence, and a read error may be involved. The rearrangement joins TRBV11-1 to TRBJ2-3, with D perhaps matching TRBD1 (6 bases). Germline V gives CDR1 SGHAT, CDR2 FQDESV (reference sequence). The CDR3 totals 14 residues. The CDR3 spells CASSLARGRDTQYF. CDR3 in DNA: TGTGCCAGCAGCCTAGCCAGGGGAAGAGATACGCAGTATTTT.

There are many counts of this clonotype. The chain combines TRBV18 with TRBJ2-5, with 10 positions matching TRBD2. There are 15 residues in the CDR3. After removal of 3 bases from V and 2 bases from J, the junction contained 3 bases not matched to a gene. The germline V gene has CDR1 KGHSH and CDR2 LQKENI. The CDR3 region is CASSPTSGPQETQYF. The CDR3 region has the DNA TGTGCCAGCTCACCGACTAGCGGGCCTCAAGAGACCCAGTACTTC.

This clonotype was counted ten times or more. The chain links TRBV28 to TRBJ2-5; 7 positions match TRBD1. This CDR3 is built from 16 residues. Germline CDR1 is MDHEN and CDR2 is SYDVKM. Trimming took 5 bases from V and 5 from J; bases not matched to a gene: 14. The CDR3 spells CASSTFRQGGMETQYF. In DNA form, the CDR3 reads TGTGCCAGCAGTACCTTCCGACAGGGTGGCATGGAGACCCAGTACTTC.